The subject of this entry is one T cell receptor (beta chain). The antigen it binds to is not known. No qualities accompany the bases; no much larger clone lies one base away. RNA was extracted using the RNeasy kit, and about 0.5 to 1 ug of the RNA was reverse transcribed with random hexamers. The immunoSEQ multiplex PCR assay, covering 54 Vbeta and 13 Jbeta segments, was used to amplify TCR beta CDR3 regions. PCR amplification bias was corrected using a synthetic template baseline for primer optimization and computational correction. On the authors' methods: Reads were annotated to V, D and J genes per IMGT and analyzed with immunoSEQ Analyzer, keeping only productive sequences. To calculate clonality, Shannon entropy was normalized by log2 of the number of productive unique sequences and then subtracted from one. For each patient and control, public and private clones were evaluated among the 100 most prevalent clones. Clones were defined as Susac-specific if absent from the healthy and MS cohorts, from 1052 published viral clones and from other ImmuneACCESS disease sequences. In-frame beta chains were kept once TCRdb had trimmed the public reads at Q25 with fastp and called clones with MiXCR. Rows matching on CDR3 protein sequence are summarized as one entry with the most common DNA and genes. These V and J calls are TCRdb output, not the study's own analysis. This sample is represented by around 110,000 distinct CDR3 sequences; 95% to 96% of them were singletons. The top ten clones comprise about 0.14% of the sample.

This sample is part of a study of CD8 T cells in Susac syndrome (dated by TCRdb to the late 2010s). Context from the whole study: Among the Susac syndrome patients who were sequenced, clinically active disease was present in about 6 and clinical remission was observed in about eight. Susac syndrome patients were therapy-naive, on corticosteroids (some also receiving IVIg), or on IVIg alone at blood withdrawal. Repertoire sequencing was used to test whether CD8+ T cell activation and differentiation in Susac syndrome was antigen driven. Broader findings and caveats from the paper: In patients with Susac syndrome, the CD4+ T cell repertoire showed no detectable clonal expansion. The study acknowledged that relatively few individuals were included in the TCR sequencing and HLA analysis.

Peripheral blood CD8+ and CD4+ T cells from healthy donors, Susac syndrome patients and multiple sclerosis patients were profiled by high-throughput TCR beta sequencing. The Susac syndrome patients fulfilled recently defined diagnostic criteria for definite or probable disease. Bulk CD8+ and CD4+ T cells were purified magnetically by negative isolation, whereas CD8+ TEMRA cells were enriched by FACS. Blood was drawn into EDTA tubes, processed within 24 hours, and PBMCs were isolated by density gradient centrifugation. PBMCs destined for TCR sequencing were cryopreserved in liquid nitrogen and later thawed in a 37 °C water bath. Purity of sorted or isolated CD4+, CD8+ and CD8+ TEMRA cells was at least 90%. V drops 11 bases and J drops 9 bases, leaving 8 bases in between. Via the germline V gene (reference sequence), CDR1 is LGHDT and CDR2 YNNKEL. Including the terminal cysteine and phenylalanine, the CDR3 comprises 9 residues. Left in the record is the CDR3 DNA by itself, 27 bases read in frame from the first base.

Source material: CD4+ T cells from PBMCs. The receptor was isolated from a human donor with Susac syndrome. The V and J genes are TRBV3-1 and TRBJ2-1, with the D gene uncertain. The DNA sequence is as follows: TGTGCCGGCCGACCTGAGCAGTTCTTC. It encodes CAGRPEQFF.